This TCR beta chain was observed in a study of shared clonotypes between healthy human individuals. This clone came up once. Clones were sequenced by immunoSEQ multiplex PCR, and TCRdb holds only the in-frame ones, with some missing. This sample has 2 million to 2.5 million clones, with about 90% found just once. With V trimmed by 3 bases and J by 1 base, 9 bases remained unmatched. There are 17 residues in the CDR3. Germline CDR1 is MDHEN and CDR2 is SYDVKM. Sequencing used naive CD4+ T cells from PBMCs. Sample subset: CD45RA+ positively selected. The TCR comes from a young man in good health. Some clones in this sample may be carry-over from other donors' samples. The V and J genes are TRBV28 and TRBJ1-2, with 9 bases fitting TRBD1. This chain's CDR3 is CASSFPIPGQGNYGYTF. CDR3 DNA sequence: TGTGCCAGCAGTTTCCCCATCCCGGGACAGGGTAACTATGGCTACACCTTC.